This TCR beta chain was recovered during a study of T cell responses to AZD1222 COVID-19 vaccine. Germline V gene lookup returns CDR1 SEHNR and CDR2 FQNEAQ (reference sequence). V lost 1 base and J 6 bases, leaving 9 bases between the germline ends. CDR3 length equals 13 residues. Study-level findings and limits: The study reported that nearly half of spike-specific TCRs target unmutated variant regions. A rise in Spike-specific TCR breadth and depth followed two AZD1222 doses. The donors showed a predominance of white British ancestry and of females, with possible underestimation of clonal diversity.

This clone showed up many times. Its antigen remains unknown. Clones were read by immunoSEQ multiplex PCR, and TCRdb kept only the in-frame ones, dropping some. This table holds approximately 110,000 clones, around 92% found once. Sequenced here: peripheral blood, sampled on day 0 of AZD1222 vaccination. The clonotype originates from an adult in good health. The chain recombines TRBV7-9 with TRBJ1-2; no clear D. CDR3 DNA sequence: TGTGCCAGCAGCTTAGTCGCTACCAATGGCTACACCTTC. This sequence encodes CASSLVATNGYTF.